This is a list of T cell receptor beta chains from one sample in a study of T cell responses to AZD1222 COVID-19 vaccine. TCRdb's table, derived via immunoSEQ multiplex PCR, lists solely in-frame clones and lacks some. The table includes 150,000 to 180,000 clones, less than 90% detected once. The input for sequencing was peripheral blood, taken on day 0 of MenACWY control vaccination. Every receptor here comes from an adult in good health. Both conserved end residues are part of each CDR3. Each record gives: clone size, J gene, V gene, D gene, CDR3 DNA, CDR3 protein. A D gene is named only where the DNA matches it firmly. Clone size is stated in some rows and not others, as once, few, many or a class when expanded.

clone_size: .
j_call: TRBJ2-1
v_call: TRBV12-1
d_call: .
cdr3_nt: TGTGCCAGCAGCTTCCCTCTCGGGGCGGGGCCTTACAATGAGCAGTTCTTC
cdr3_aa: CASSFPLGAGPYNEQFF

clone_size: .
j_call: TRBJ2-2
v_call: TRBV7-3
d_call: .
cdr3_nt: TGTGCCAGCAGCTATCTCCTCTCCGGGGAGCTGTTTTTT
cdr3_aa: CASSYLLSGELFF

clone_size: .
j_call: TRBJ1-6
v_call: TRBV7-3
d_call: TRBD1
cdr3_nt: TGTGCCAGCAGCTCGACAGGGAGAAGTTCACCCCTCCACTTT
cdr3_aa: CASSSTGRSSPLHF

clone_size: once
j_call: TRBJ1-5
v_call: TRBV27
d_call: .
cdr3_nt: TGTGCCAGCAGTTTATCCTTATGGAATCAGCCCCAGCATTTT
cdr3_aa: CASSLSLWNQPQHF

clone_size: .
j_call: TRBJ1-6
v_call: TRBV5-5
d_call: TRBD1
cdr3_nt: TGTGCCAGCAGCTTGGCTGGACAGGGGTCGGGTAATTCACCCCTCCACTTT
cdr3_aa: CASSLAGQGSGNSPLHF

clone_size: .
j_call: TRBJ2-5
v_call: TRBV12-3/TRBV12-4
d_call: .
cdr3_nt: TGTGCCACGTCCACTAAAAGGGAGACCCAGTACTTC
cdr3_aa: CATSTKRETQYF

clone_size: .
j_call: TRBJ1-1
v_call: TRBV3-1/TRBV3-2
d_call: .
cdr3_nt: TGTGCCAGCAGTTCCGACGGGGGAATTGAAGCTTTCTTT
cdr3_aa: CASSSDGGIEAFF

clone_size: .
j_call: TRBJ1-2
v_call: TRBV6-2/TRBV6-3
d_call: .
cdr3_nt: TGTGCCAGCAGTTACGCAGGCAGGCTTGCCTATGGCTACACCTTC
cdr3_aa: CASSYAGRLAYGYTF

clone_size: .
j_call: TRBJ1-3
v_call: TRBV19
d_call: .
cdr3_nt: TGTGCCAGTAGGGTTGACAGGTTCTCTGGAAACACCATATATTTT
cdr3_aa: CASRVDRFSGNTIYF

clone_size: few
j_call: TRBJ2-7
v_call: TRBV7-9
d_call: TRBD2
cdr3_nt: TGTGCCAGCAGCCGACTAGCGGGAGGTCGCGAGCAGTACTTC
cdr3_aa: CASSRLAGGREQYF

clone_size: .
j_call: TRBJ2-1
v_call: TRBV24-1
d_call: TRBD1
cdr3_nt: TGTGCCACCAGTTCACGGGACAGGGGCTCCTACAATGAGCAGTTCTTC
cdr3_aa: CATSSRDRGSYNEQFF

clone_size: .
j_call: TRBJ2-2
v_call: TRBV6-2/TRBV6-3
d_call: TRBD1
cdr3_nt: TGTGCCAGCAGTCAGGACAGGGGGATCGGCGGGGAGCTGTTTTTT
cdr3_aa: CASSQDRGIGGELFF

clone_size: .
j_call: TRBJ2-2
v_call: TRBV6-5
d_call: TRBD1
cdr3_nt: TGTGCCAGCAGTTATTCCACAGGGGGCCACACCGGGGAGCTGTTTTTT
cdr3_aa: CASSYSTGGHTGELFF

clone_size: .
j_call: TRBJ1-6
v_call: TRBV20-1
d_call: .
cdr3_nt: TGCAGTGCTAGTGGGCAGGGTATCTCACCCCTCCACTTT
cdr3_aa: CSASGQGISPLHF

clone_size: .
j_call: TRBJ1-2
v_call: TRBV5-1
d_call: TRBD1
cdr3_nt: TGCGCCAGCAGCCTGACCCTGACAGGGGATGGCTACACCTTC
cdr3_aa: CASSLTLTGDGYTF

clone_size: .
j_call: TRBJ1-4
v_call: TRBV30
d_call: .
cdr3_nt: TGTGCCTGGGCACCCTCGGGGGCGATAGGTGAAAAACTGTTTTTT
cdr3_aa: CAWAPSGAIGEKLFF

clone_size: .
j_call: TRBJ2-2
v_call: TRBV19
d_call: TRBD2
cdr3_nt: TGTGCCAGTACCCCCCTTACTAGCGATCAGACCGGGGAGCTGTTTTTT
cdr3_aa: CASTPLTSDQTGELFF

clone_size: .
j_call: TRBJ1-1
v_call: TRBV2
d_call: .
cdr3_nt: TGTGCCAGGGCAGACAGGCTAGGGCGTGAAGCTTTCTTT
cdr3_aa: CARADRLGREAFF

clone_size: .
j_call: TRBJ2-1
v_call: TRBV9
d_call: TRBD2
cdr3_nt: TGTGCCAGCAGCTCCAGGGCGCGGGAGGGGCGGCGTGAGCAGTTCTTC
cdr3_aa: CASSSRAREGRREQFF

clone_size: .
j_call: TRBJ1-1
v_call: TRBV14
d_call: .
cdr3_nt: TGTGCCAGCAGCCAAGACACTAACACTGAAGCTTTCTTT
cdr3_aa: CASSQDTNTEAFF

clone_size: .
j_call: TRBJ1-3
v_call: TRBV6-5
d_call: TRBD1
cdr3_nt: TGTGCCAGCAGTTCGGGACAGGGTGAAGGAAACACCATATATTTT
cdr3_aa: CASSSGQGEGNTIYF

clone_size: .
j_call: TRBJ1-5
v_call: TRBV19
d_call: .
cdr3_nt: TGTGCCAGTGCGCAGGGGACATACAATCAGCCCCAGCATTTT
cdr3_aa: CASAQGTYNQPQHF

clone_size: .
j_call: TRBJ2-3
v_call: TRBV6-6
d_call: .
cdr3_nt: TGTGCCAGCAGTCCCCTAAGGGGGAGGAGGAACCCTAGCACAGATACGCAGTATTTT
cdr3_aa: CASSPLRGRRNPSTDTQYF

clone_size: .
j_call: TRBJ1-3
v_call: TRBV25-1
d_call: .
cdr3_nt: TGTGCCAGCAGTGGGGGGGCGGCCTGGAACACCATATATTTT
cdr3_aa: CASSGGAAWNTIYF

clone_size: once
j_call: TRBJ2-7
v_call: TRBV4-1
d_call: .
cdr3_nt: TGCGCCAGCAGCCAAGAGGACCGCTCCTACGAGCAGTACTTC
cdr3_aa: CASSQEDRSYEQYF

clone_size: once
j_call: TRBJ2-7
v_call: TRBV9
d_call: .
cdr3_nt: TGTGCCAGCAGCGGGACAGTGTCTTACGAGCAGTACTTC
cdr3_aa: CASSGTVSYEQYF

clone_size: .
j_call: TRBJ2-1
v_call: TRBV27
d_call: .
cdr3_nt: TGTGCCAGCGCGATCACAAGAGCGTACGGGAGCTCCTACAATGAGCAGTTCTTC
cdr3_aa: CASAITRAYGSSYNEQFF

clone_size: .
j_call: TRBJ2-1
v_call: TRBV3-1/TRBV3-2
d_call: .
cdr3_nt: TGTGCCAGCAGCCAAGGAACGGGGGCTAGACGGAGTGAGCAGTTCTTC
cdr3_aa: CASSQGTGARRSEQFF

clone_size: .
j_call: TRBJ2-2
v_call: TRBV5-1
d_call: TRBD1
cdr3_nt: TGCGCCAGCAGCCAAACCCTAACAGGGGCGCGTTACACCGGGGAGCTGTTTTTT
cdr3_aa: CASSQTLTGARYTGELFF

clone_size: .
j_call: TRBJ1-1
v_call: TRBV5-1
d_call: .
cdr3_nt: TGCGCCAGCAATTTTTTGCCGGGACAAAGCACTGAAGCTTTCTTT
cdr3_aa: CASNFLPGQSTEAFF

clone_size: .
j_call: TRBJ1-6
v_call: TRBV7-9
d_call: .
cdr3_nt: TGTGCCAGCAGTCCTGACTGGAGCTCCTATAATTCACCCCTCCACTTT
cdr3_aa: CASSPDWSSYNSPLHF

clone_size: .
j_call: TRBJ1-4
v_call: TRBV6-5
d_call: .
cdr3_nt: TGTGCCAGCAGTTCGGGGCGGACAACTAATGAAAAACTGTTTTTT
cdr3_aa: CASSSGRTTNEKLFF

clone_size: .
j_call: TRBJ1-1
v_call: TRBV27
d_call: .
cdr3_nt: TGTGCCAGCAGCCGGGGGGACGGGGGGACTGAAGCTTTCTTT
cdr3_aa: CASSRGDGGTEAFF

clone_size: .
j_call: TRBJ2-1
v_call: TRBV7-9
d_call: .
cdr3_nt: TGTGCCAGCAGCTATAGTACCAATGAGCAGTTCTTC
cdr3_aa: CASSYSTNEQFF

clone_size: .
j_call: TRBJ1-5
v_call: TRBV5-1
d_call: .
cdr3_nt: TGCGCCAGCAGCTTGGAAGGCCAGCCCCAGCATTTT
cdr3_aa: CASSLEGQPQHF

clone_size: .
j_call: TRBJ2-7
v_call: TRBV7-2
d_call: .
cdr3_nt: TGTGCCAGCAGCCCCCGAGGGGGGGATACGACCTACGAGCAGTACTTC
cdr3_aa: CASSPRGGDTTYEQYF

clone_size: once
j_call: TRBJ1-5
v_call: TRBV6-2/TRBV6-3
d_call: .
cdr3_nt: TGTGCCAGCAGTTATAGGGGCCTGAACAATCAGCCCCAGCATTTT
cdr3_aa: CASSYRGLNNQPQHF

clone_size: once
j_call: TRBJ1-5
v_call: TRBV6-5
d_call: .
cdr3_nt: TGTGCCAGCGACGCCGATCCTTATCAGCCCCAGCATTTT
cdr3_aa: CASDADPYQPQHF

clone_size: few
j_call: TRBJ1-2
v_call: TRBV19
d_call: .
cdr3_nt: TGTGCCAGTAGTATAGATTCAAAGAACTATGGCTACACCTTC
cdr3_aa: CASSIDSKNYGYTF

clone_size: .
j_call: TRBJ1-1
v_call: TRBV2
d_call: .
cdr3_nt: TGTGCCAGCAGGGTTGACAGGTCTGCTGAAGCTTTCTTT
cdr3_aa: CASRVDRSAEAFF